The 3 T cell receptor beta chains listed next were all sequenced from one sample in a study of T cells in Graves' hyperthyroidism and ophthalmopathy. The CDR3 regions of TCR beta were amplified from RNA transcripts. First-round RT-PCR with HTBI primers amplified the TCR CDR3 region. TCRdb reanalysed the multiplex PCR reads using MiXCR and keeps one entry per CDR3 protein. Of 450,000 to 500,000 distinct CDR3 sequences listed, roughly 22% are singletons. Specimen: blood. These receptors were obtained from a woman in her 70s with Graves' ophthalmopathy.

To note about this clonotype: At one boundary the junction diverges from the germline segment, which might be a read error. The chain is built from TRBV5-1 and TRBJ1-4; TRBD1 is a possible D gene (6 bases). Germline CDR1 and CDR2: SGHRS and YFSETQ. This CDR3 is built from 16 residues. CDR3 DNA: TGTGCCAGCAGCTTAGGGGGGACTGAGATTAATGAAAAACTGTTTTTT. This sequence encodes CASSLGGTEINEKLFF.

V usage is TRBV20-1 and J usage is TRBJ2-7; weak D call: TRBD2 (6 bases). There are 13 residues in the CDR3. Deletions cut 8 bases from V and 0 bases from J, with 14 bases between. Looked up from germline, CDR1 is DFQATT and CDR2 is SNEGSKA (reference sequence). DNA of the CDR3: TGCAGTTTCCCGGGACTGAGCTCCTACGAGCAGTACTTC. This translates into CSFPGLSSYEQYF.

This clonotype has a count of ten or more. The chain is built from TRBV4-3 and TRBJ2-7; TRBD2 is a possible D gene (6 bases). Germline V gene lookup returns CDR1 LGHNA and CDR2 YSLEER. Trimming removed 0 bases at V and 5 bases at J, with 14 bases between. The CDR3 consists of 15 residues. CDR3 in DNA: TGCGCCAGCAGCCAAGATCTGAGCGGGCCTGACGAGCAGTACTTC. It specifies CASSQDLSGPDEQYF.